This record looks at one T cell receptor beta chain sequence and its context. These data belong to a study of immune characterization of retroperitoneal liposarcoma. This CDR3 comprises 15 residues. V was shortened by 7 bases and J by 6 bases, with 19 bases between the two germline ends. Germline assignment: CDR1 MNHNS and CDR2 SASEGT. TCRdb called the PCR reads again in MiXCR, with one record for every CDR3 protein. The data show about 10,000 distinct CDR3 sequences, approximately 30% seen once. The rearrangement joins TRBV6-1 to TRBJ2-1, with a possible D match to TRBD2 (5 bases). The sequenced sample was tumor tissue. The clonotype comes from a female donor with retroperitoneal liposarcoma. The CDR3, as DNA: TGTGCCAGCAAGACCCCAAGTAGCGAGATCAATGAGCAGTTCTTC. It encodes CASKTPSSEINEQFF.